These 21 T cell receptor beta chains were all obtained from the same sample, sequenced in a study of blood T cells in healthy people across ages. For the second PCR, which ran for 7 to 11 cycles, a sample-barcoded 5' primer and a J-beta primer mix were used. MiXCR, applied by TCRdb to the 5' RACE reads, yields one record per CDR3 protein. Of roughly 800,000 distinct CDR3 sequences in the sample, about 25% are singletons; the top ten hold roughly a tenth. The sample also formed part of further work on T cells of mothers and their children.

The sample was blood. The receptors were sampled from a boy between 5 and 17 years old in good health.

This clonotype was counted a single time. This chain links TRBV20-1 with TRBJ2-3; 10 bases align to TRBD2. The trim removed 5 bases at V and 0 bases at J, leaving 8 bases unmatched. The CDR3 has 16 residues. Per the germline V gene, CDR1 is DFQATT and CDR2 is SNEGSKA (reference sequence). The CDR3 DNA sequence: TGCAGTGCTGGTAGGACTAGCGGTCCTAGCACAGATACGCAGTATTTT. This sequence encodes CSAGRTSGPSTDTQYF.

This clonotype showed up just a few times. The CDR3 DNA reads TGCAGTGCTAGGGGACTAGCGCGGACTATAAATGATGAGCAGTTCTTC. This sequence encodes CSARGLARTINDEQFF. The V and J genes are TRBV20-1 and TRBJ2-1; 10 positions agree with TRBD2. The V segment lost 3 bases and the J segment 8 bases; nucleotides outside the gene matches: 13. The CDR3 is made up of 16 amino acids. The germline V gene has CDR1 DFQATT and CDR2 SNEGSKA (reference sequence).

This clonotype has a handful of counts. The chain combines TRBV29-1 with TRBJ2-7; no reliable D call. The CDR3 consists of 13 residues. In germline, CDR1 is SQVTM, CDR2 ANQGSEA. V was trimmed by 6 bases and J by 4 bases, leaving 16 bases between them. DNA of the CDR3: TGCAGCGTCCTATTGGGATCATTATACGAGCAGTACTTC. Its translation: CSVLLGSLYEQYF.

V and J are TRBV5-1 and TRBJ2-5; 9 bases align to TRBD1. From germline, CDR1 is SGHRS and CDR2 YFSETQ. Trimming cost V 4 bases and J 3 bases; bases outside gene matches: 7. The CDR3 has 15 amino acids. The CDR3 DNA follows: TGCGCCAGCAGCACCGGGACAGGGCACGAAGAGACCCAGTACTTC. Translation gives CASSTGTGHEETQYF.

This clonotype has more than one count but fewer than ten. This chain connects TRBV20-1 to TRBJ2-1; 8 bases match TRBD2. The DNA end favors TRBJ2-5, so the J call may be wrong. This CDR3 is built from 16 residues. Germline V gene data show CDR1 as DFQATT and CDR2 as SNEGSKA (reference sequence). CDR3 sequence: CSARDPLAGFQETQYF. The CDR3 region has the DNA TGCAGTGCTAGAGATCCCCTAGCGGGCTTCCAAGAGACCCAGTACTTC.

The CDR3 DNA reads as TGTGCCAGCAAGCGGGGGGTATACGAGCAGTACTTC. Translated, it gives CASKRGVYEQYF. The chain combines TRBV6-6 with TRBJ2-5, with 9 bases aligning to TRBD2. The J call could be wrong; TRBJ2-7 is a better fit for the DNA end. CDR1 MNHNY and CDR2 SVGAGI come from the germline V gene (reference sequence). CDR3 length equals 12 residues.

This CDR3 reads CASSRDADRGRETQYF. CDR3 nucleotides: TGTGCCAGCAGCCGCGACGCGGACAGGGGACGAGAGACCCAGTACTTC. The genes are TRBV6-6 and TRBJ2-5; TRBD1 matches 9 bases. The V gene's germline CDR1 is MNHNY and CDR2 SVGAGI (reference sequence). The CDR3 spans 16 residues. The V segment lost 6 bases and the J segment 4 bases; nucleotides outside the gene matches: 12.

The table lists this clonotype with a few counts. The CDR3 DNA is TGTGCCAGTAGCGGGGGACTAGCGGCAACCTACGAGCAGTACTTC. Translated, it gives CASSGGLAATYEQYF. This chain joins TRBV19 and TRBJ2-7; TRBD2 matches 11 bases. Germline V lookup: CDR1 LNHDA, CDR2 SQIVND (reference sequence). The trim removed 6 bases at V and 2 bases at J, leaving 6 bases unmatched. The CDR3 sequence is 15 residues long.

Only a few counts were recorded for this clonotype. The chain uses TRBV27 and TRBJ1-1; D perhaps matches TRBD1 (5 bases). Trimming removed 5 bases from V and 5 bases from J, with 15 bases in between. The CDR3 is 14 amino acids. The germline V gene encodes CDR1 MNHEY and CDR2 SMNVEV (reference sequence). CDR3 region: CASSRWGGQTEAFF. CDR3 in DNA: TGTGCCAGCAGTCGATGGGGGGGTCAAACTGAAGCTTTCTTT.

J is TRBJ2-7 and V is TRBV29-1; the D gene is possibly TRBD1 (7 bases). Trimming left V 8 bases short and J 2 bases short, with 13 bases between. Germline V CDR1 and CDR2: SQVTM, ANQGSEA. CDR3 length: 12 amino acids. The CDR3, as DNA: TGCAGCTGCGGGACAGTGGCCTACGAGCAGTACTTC. Protein sequence: CSCGTVAYEQYF.

This clonotype was counted a single time. This rearrangement joins TRBV12-3 or TRBV12-4 to TRBJ2-5; the match to TRBD2 covers 9 bases. This CDR3 has 17 amino acids. J was trimmed by 5 bases and V by 4 bases; bases with no gene match: 14. CDR3 bases: TGTGCCAGCAGTTCCCTCCTCGGGGCGGGGGGGCCTGAGACCCAGTACTTC. The encoded protein is CASSSLLGAGGPETQYF.

The DNA for the CDR3 is TGCAGTGCTAGAGGTATCGAGAAGGGGCAGGGCCTTTATGGCTACACCTTC. Translation: CSARGIEKGQGLYGYTF. The chain recombines TRBV20-1 with TRBJ1-2; TRBD1 might be the D (5 bases). The CDR3 has 17 amino acids. V lost 1 base, J lost 5 bases, and 23 bases lay in between. Germline lookup yields CDR1 DFQATT and CDR2 SNEGSKA (reference sequence).

Worth noting for this clonotype: At one end the junction does not follow the germline gene, possibly because of a read error. In nucleotides, the CDR3 is TGCAGCGTTGTATGGACTAGCGGGAGGTTCTCCTACGAGCAGTGCTTC. Translating gives CSVVWTSGRFSYEQCF. The rearrangement uses TRBV29-1 and TRBJ2-5; 14 nucleotides line up with TRBD2. Looked up from germline, CDR1 is SQVTM and CDR2 is ANQGSEA. CDR3 length equals 16 residues.

This clonotype turned up a few times. With a much larger clone just one base away, this may be a read error. This chain uses TRBV27 with TRBJ2-6; 9 nucleotides agree with TRBD1. This CDR3 comprises 18 residues. The V gene's germline CDR1 is MNHEY and CDR2 SMNVEV (reference sequence). The CDR3 loop is CTSTRRQGGDSGANVLTF. The CDR3 DNA is TGTACCAGCACTCGCCGACAGGGGGGGGACTCTGGGGCCAACGTCCTGACTTTC.

This chain uses TRBV15 with TRBJ2-5, with a tentative D call TRBD1 (6 bases). With the DNA end fitting TRBJ2-7 better, the J assignment may be wrong. Looked up from germline, CDR1 is LNHNV and CDR2 is YYDKDF (reference sequence). The CDR3 consists of 16 residues. The CDR3 sequence is CATSRAVDSNPYEQYF. CDR3 nucleotides: TGTGCCACCAGCAGAGCTGTGGACAGTAACCCCTACGAGCAGTACTTC.

This clonotype has just a few counts. This chain connects TRBV28 to TRBJ2-1; 7 bases match TRBD2. The J call could be wrong; TRBJ2-5 is a better fit for the DNA end. Germline CDR1 MDHEN, CDR2 SYDVKM. The CDR3 sequence is 17 residues long. Here the CDR3 DNA reads TGTGCCAGCAGTTCCCTTGGGGAGGGAGGGCCGAGAGAGACCCAGTACTTC. Amino acid sequence: CASSSLGEGGPRETQYF.

This clonotype showed up just a few times. J is TRBJ1-6 and V is TRBV4-3, with D perhaps matching TRBD1 (5 bases). The ends were cut back, 1 base at V and 7 bases at J, with 11 bases in the middle. The CDR3 runs to 15 residues. Germline CDR1 reads LGHNA; CDR2 reads YSLEER. The CDR3 nucleotides read TGCGCCAGCAGCCAAGGCCCAGGGAAGAATTCACCCCTCCACTTT. Its protein is CASSQGPGKNSPLHF.

This clonotype has just a few counts. The chain joins TRBV12-3 or TRBV12-4 to TRBJ2-2; D may be TRBD1 or TRBD2 (6 bases each). The CDR3 extends over 14 amino acids. V was clipped by 5 bases and J by 10 bases, with 17 bases between them. The CDR3 DNA reads TGTGCCAGCAGTCCCGGTGGGGGGCGTTCGGAGCTGTTTTTT. It codes for CASSPGGGRSELFF.

This clonotype was seen a handful of times. The chain has TRBV28 and TRBJ2-1, with D perhaps matching TRBD1 (6 bases). The germline V gene encodes CDR1 MDHEN and CDR2 SYDVKM. Trimming took 2 bases from V and 1 from J, leaving 12 bases between them. The CDR3 is 16 residues long. The CDR3 sequence: CASSLKGQGSYNEQFF. CDR3 DNA: TGTGCCAGCAGTTTAAAGGGCCAGGGGTCCTACAATGAGCAGTTCTTC.

This clonotype came up a few times. J is TRBJ2-7 and V is TRBV7-9; 9 bases map to TRBD1. The CDR3 consists of 15 residues. Germline CDR1 and CDR2: SEHNR and FQNEAQ (reference sequence). The junction had 10 bases not matched to a gene; V was cut back by 5 bases and J by 5 bases. CDR3 sequence reads: CASSPGTGRIHEQYF. CDR3 nucleotides: TGTGCCAGCAGCCCTGGGACAGGGAGAATCCACGAGCAGTACTTC.

The rearrangement joins TRBV6-6 to TRBJ2-5; D is uncertain. Judging by the DNA end, TRBJ2-1 fits better; the J call may be wrong. The CDR3 sequence is 11 residues long. Germline CDR1 is MNHNY and CDR2 is SVGAGI (reference sequence). The DNA for the CDR3 is TGTGCCAGCAGCTCCGGGTTGGTTCAGTTCTTC. Protein: CASSSGLVQFF.